This TCR beta chain emerged from a study of cytomegalovirus exposure and HLA in healthy donors. The assay was immunoSEQ multiplex PCR, and TCRdb's table has in-frame clones only and misses some. Counted here are about 110,000 clones, approximately 96% occurring once; the ten biggest clones make up roughly 0.67%. The CDR3 is 14 residues long. The ends lost 5 bases at V and 3 bases at J; junction bases unmatched: 7. CDR1 and CDR2 from the germline V gene are SGHVS and FQNEAQ. The sequencing input was PBMCs. The V and J genes are TRBV7-8 and TRBJ2-7; TRBD2 agrees at 7 bases. The TCR originated in a woman between 18 and 30 years old in good health and CMV-seronegative. The CDR3 DNA reads TGTGCCAGCAGCCCCTCTCCGGGGGGCTACGAGCAGTACTTC. Protein sequence: CASSPSPGGYEQYF.